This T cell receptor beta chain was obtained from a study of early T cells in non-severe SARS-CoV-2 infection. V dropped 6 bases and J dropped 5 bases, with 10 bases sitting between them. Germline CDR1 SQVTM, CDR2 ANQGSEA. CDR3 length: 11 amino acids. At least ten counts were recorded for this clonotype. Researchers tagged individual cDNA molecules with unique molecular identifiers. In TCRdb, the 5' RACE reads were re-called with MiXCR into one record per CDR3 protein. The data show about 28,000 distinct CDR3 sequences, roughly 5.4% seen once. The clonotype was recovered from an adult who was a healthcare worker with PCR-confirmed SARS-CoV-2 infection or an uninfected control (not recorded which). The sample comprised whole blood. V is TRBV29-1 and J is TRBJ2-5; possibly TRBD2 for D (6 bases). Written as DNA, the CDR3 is TGCAGCGTGACTAGTGCGGAGACCCAGTACTTC. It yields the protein CSVTSAETQYF.